A selection of T cell receptor beta chains follows, all from one sample in a study of PD-1 blockade in classical Hodgkin lymphoma. Profiling relied on immunoSEQ multiplex PCR, and the TCRdb table lists in-frame clones only, not all of them. The table records under 40,000 clones, 77% of them present only once. Sequenced here: peripheral blood mononuclear cells (PBMCs), sampled before the fourth cycle of nivolumab. These receptors were taken from a human donor with classical Hodgkin lymphoma. CDR3s include the opening cysteine and the closing phenylalanine or tryptophan. D genes are given only for firm matches. The size entry is marked missing in some rows and otherwise reads once, few, many or a size class.

>TRBV5-1|NA|TRBD1|13|TRBJ1-2
TGCGCCAGCAGCCTAGACAGGGCCTATGGCTACACCTTC
CASSLDRAYGYTF
>TRBV19|NA|TRBD1|16|TRBJ1-6
TGTGCCAGTAGTAGACCGGGACAGGGGGCGCATTCACCCCTCCACTTT
CASSRPGQGAHSPLHF
>TRBV5-1|NA|TRBD2|14|TRBJ2-3
TGCGCCAGCAGCTCCCCCGGGACTAGCGCGACTCAGTATTTT
CASSSPGTSATQYF
>TRBV4-1|NA|NA|12|TRBJ2-5
TGCGCCAGCAGCCAAGCCCGGGGGACCCAGTACTTC
CASSQARGTQYF
>TRBV7-3|NA|TRBD1|16|TRBJ2-7
TGTGCCAGCAGCTTACCCTTGGGACAGCCCTCCTACGAGCAGTACTTC
CASSLPLGQPSYEQYF
>TRBV7-9|once|TRBD2|14|TRBJ2-7
TGTGCCAGCAGCCCCCGGACTAGAAGCTACGAGCAGTACTTC
CASSPRTRSYEQYF
>TRBV7-2|NA|NA|17|TRBJ2-1
TGTGCCAGCAGCTTAGACAGTCCCGGGACAATCTACAATGAGCAGTTCTTC
CASSLDSPGTIYNEQFF
>TRBV9|once|NA|13|TRBJ1-1
TGTGCCAGCAGCGTAGTGCAGGACACTGAAGCTTTCTTT
CASSVVQDTEAFF
>TRBV7-2|once|NA|12|TRBJ2-1
TGTGCCAGCAGCTCCCCCTCCAATGAGCAGTTCTTC
CASSSPSNEQFF
>TRBV7-9|NA|NA|12|TRBJ2-3
TGTGCCAGCAGTTACAGCACAGATACGCAGTATTTT
CASSYSTDTQYF
>TRBV7-2|NA|NA|16|TRBJ2-1
TGTGCCAGCAGCTTAGTAACAGGGAAATCCTACAATGAGCAGTTCTTC
CASSLVTGKSYNEQFF
>TRBV4-1|NA|NA|15|TRBJ1-5
TGCGCCAGCAGCCAAGATCTAACAGGGTGGCAGCCCCAGCATTTT
CASSQDLTGWQPQHF
>TRBV4-2|NA|NA|13|TRBJ1-2
TGTGCCAGCAGCCAACCTCCTAACTATGGCTACACCTTC
CASSQPPNYGYTF
>TRBV27|once|TRBD2|15|TRBJ2-2
TGTGCCAGCACCAATAGCGGGGGTGAAGGCGGGGAGCTGTTTTTT
CASTNSGGEGGELFF
>TRBV19|NA|NA|15|TRBJ2-3
TGTGCCAGTTCCGGTGGGGTCTGGGGCACAGATACGCAGTATTTT
CASSGGVWGTDTQYF
>TRBV27|NA|NA|14|TRBJ2-1
TGTGCCAGCAGTTCGTGGGTAACCTACAATGAGCAGTTCTTC
CASSSWVTYNEQFF